Each of the 18 T cell receptor beta chains below was sequenced from the same sample in a study of cytotoxic CD8 clonotypes in ibrutinib-treated CLL (dated by TCRdb to the early 2020s). Libraries were prepared through the immunoSEQ multiplex PCR assay. TCRdb took this table from immuneACCESS and kept in-frame rearrangements with V and J called. Such tables lack part of the clones; where checked against another copy, unresolved V genes explain under half of the gap, and the rest is unexplained. Counted in this sample were 90,000 to 150,000 clones; about 58% of them appeared once. The top ten constitute around a third of the sample. This specimen's time point label, interpreted: approximately 25 months on ibrutinib. The sequenced sample was PBMCs, obtained after 24 months of ibrutinib treatment. These receptors were collected from a human donor with chronic lymphocytic leukemia.

Worth noting for this clone: Only one base separates this from a far larger clonotype, so it likely reflects a read error. At the DNA level, this CDR3 is encoded by other sequences in the same sample as well. The genes are TRBV4-2 and TRBJ1-1; D gene unclear. The CDR3 extends over 13 amino acids. Germline V gene lookup returns CDR1 LGHNA and CDR2 YNFKEQ. CDR3 DNA sequence: TGTGCCAGCAGCCAAGACAGACTCGCTGAGGCTTTCTTT. This translates into CASSQDRLAEAFF.

This clone was seen a handful of times. This chain joins TRBV29-1 and TRBJ2-7, with D perhaps being TRBD1 or TRBD2 (5 bases each). Germline V CDR1 and CDR2: SQVTM, ANQGSEA. V lost 6 bases and J lost 5, with 14 bases in between. The length of the CDR3 is 12 residues. For the CDR3, the DNA is TGCAGCGTGAGGGGCCAAGTCGACGAGCAGTACTTC. It translates to CSVRGQVDEQYF.

The CDR3 bases are TGTGCCAGCAGTTACAAGGGTCTGGTGAACACTGAAGCTTTCTTT. Its protein is CASSYKGLVNTEAFF. V usage is TRBV6-5 and J usage is TRBJ1-1, with unresolved D. CDR3 length equals 15 residues. Germline assignment: CDR1 MNHEY and CDR2 SVGAGI. V was cut by 2 bases and J by 0 bases, with 10 bases left in between.

V is TRBV30 and J is TRBJ1-3, with D possibly TRBD1 on 6 matching bases. There are 15 residues in the CDR3. Trimming removed 1 base from V and 3 bases from J, with 13 bases in between. The germline V gene encodes CDR1 GTSNPN and CDR2 SVGIG (reference sequence). The DNA for the CDR3 is TGTGCCTGGAGTGCCTTACAGGGATATGGAAACACCATATATTTT. Its protein is CAWSALQGYGNTIYF.

The chain is built from TRBV5-1 and TRBJ1-3, with 8 positions matching TRBD1. The CDR3 covers 15 residues. Trimming cost V 3 bases and J 4 bases; bases outside gene matches: 6. Germline V CDR1 and CDR2: SGHRS, YFSETQ. CDR3 in amino acids: CASSSQGTGGNTIYF. For the CDR3, the DNA is TGCGCCAGCAGCTCACAAGGGACAGGAGGAAACACCATATATTTT.

The chain couples TRBV13 to TRBJ2-5, with D uncertain. The length of the CDR3 is 13 residues. Trimming took off 6 bases at V and 2 bases at J, with 10 bases between the two ends. The V gene's germline CDR1 is PRHDT and CDR2 FYEKMQ (reference sequence). The CDR3 DNA sequence: TGTGCCAGCAGAGGTCTAGGTCAAGAGACCCAGTACTTC. Translation gives CASRGLGQETQYF.

This chain joins TRBV6-5 and TRBJ1-1, with a tentative D call TRBD1 (5 bases). Germline values: CDR1 MNHEY, CDR2 SVGAGI. Trimming stripped 2 bases from V and 3 bases from J, with 13 bases between. The CDR3 is 15 residues long. CDR3: CASSYQQGADTEAFF. The DNA of the CDR3 is TGTGCCAGCAGTTACCAGCAAGGGGCTGACACTGAAGCTTTCTTT.

The chain links TRBV6-1 to TRBJ1-6, with no clear D. Germline V gene data show CDR1 as MNHNS and CDR2 as SASEGT. Trimming took 2 bases from V and 9 from J, leaving 17 bases between them. This CDR3 has 16 amino acids. CDR3 nucleotides: TGTGCCAGCAGTGAAACCTTGATGGCCGGACCTTCACCCCTCCACTTT. Translated: CASSETLMAGPSPLHF.

The chain recombines TRBV2 with TRBJ2-7; D unclear. The CDR3 has 11 residues. The germline V gene encodes CDR1 SNHLY and CDR2 FYNNEI. Trimming removed 5 bases from V and 7 bases from J, with 9 bases in between. The CDR3 loop reads CASSPAWEQYF. In DNA, the CDR3 is TGTGCCAGCAGTCCGGCGTGGGAGCAGTACTTC.

The V gene is TRBV4-2, the J gene TRBJ1-6, with 7 bases matching TRBD1. V was pared by 4 bases and J by 7 bases, with 7 bases of the junction left unmatched. This CDR3 spans 15 amino acids. In germline, CDR1 is LGHNA, CDR2 YNFKEQ. The DNA for the CDR3 is TGTGCCAGCAGCCCCCGGGACAGCAGCAATTCACCCCTCCACTTT. This sequence encodes CASSPRDSSNSPLHF.

The chain couples TRBV9 to TRBJ2-1, with D perhaps matching TRBD2 (5 bases). Trimming cost V 0 bases and J 2 bases, with 9 bases left between them. CDR1 SGDLS and CDR2 YYNGEE come from the germline V gene. The CDR3 has 15 residues. The CDR3 protein is CASSVGTATYNEQFF. The CDR3 nucleotides read TGTGCCAGCAGCGTAGGGACTGCCACCTACAATGAGCAGTTCTTC. Combining the CDR3 with reference TRBV9 and TRBJ2-1 gives the whole variable domain DSGVTQTPKHLITATGQRVTLRCSPRSGDLSVYWYQQSLDQGLQFLIQYYNGEERAKGNILERFSAQQFPDLHSELNLSSLELGDSALYFCASSVGTATYNEQFFGPGTRLTVL.

V usage is TRBV6-6 and J usage is TRBJ2-5; D may be TRBD2 (6 bases). The germline CDR1 and CDR2 sequences are MNHNY and SVGAGI (reference sequence). V gave up 2 bases and J gave up 4 bases, with 14 bases separating them. This CDR3 comprises 15 residues. CDR3 in DNA: TGTGCCAGCAGTTACGATCGGGGGACGGGAGAGACCCAGTACTTC. It codes for CASSYDRGTGETQYF.

This sequence joins TRBV7-2 and TRBJ2-1; 15 bases align to TRBD2. The J segment lost 9 bases and the V segment lost 3 bases, leaving 3 bases of the junction unmatched. The CDR3 length is 15 residues. Germline-derived CDR1 and CDR2 are SGHTA and FQGNSA. CDR3 protein: CASSFGLAGGLEQFF. DNA for the CDR3: TGTGCCAGCAGCTTCGGACTAGCGGGGGGGCTTGAGCAGTTCTTC.

The table lists this clone with a few counts. The chain joins TRBV19 to TRBJ1-2; 10 bases map to TRBD1. The germline V gene has CDR1 LNHDA and CDR2 SQIVND (reference sequence). J gave up 6 bases and V 5 bases, and 9 bases lay outside the gene matches. The length of the CDR3 is 15 residues. The CDR3 DNA reads as TGTGCCAGTAGTCCCCGACAGGGGGCGTCGAATGGCTACACCTTC. Translated, it gives CASSPRQGASNGYTF.

The V gene is TRBV11-3, the J gene TRBJ1-4, with D possibly being TRBD1 (5 bases). With 2 bases removed from V and 5 bases from J, the gap between germline ends came to 15 bases. The CDR3 has 16 residues. Germline lookup yields CDR1 SGHNT and CDR2 YENEEA. The CDR3 bases are TGTGCCAGCAGCTTATCAAATTCGGGGCGGAATGAAAAACTGTTTTTT. It yields the protein CASSLSNSGRNEKLFF.

The V call is TRBV5-8, the J call TRBJ1-1; D uncertain. V lost 4 bases and J 10 bases, leaving 14 bases between the germline ends. Germline V CDR1 and CDR2: SGHTS, YDEGEE. This CDR3 spans 12 amino acids. The CDR3 nucleotides read TGTGCCAGCAGCCGCTCCCGGACCGGAGCTTTCTTT. Translation: CASSRSRTGAFF.

This clone came up a few times. The chain couples TRBV7-3 to TRBJ2-5, with D possibly TRBD1 on 6 matching bases. This CDR3 comprises 15 residues. Germline values: CDR1 SGHTA, CDR2 FQGTGA. The germline V and J ends were trimmed by 4 bases and 4 bases, with 16 bases remaining between them. The CDR3 DNA follows: TGTGCCAGCAGCTCCGGCCCCCAGGGGCGAGAGACCCAGTACTTC. Amino acid sequence: CASSSGPQGRETQYF.

This chain links TRBV12-5 with TRBJ2-7, with D tentatively TRBD1 or TRBD2 (6 bases each). This CDR3 is 15 amino acids long. Germline CDR1 and CDR2: LGHNT and FRNRAP. V was trimmed by 1 base and J by 7 bases, leaving 17 bases between them. The DNA of the CDR3 is TGTGCTAGTGGTTTGGCGGGGGCATCCCTTGGGGAGCAGTACTTC. This gives the protein CASGLAGASLGEQYF.